Below, 13 T cell receptor beta chains from the same sample are listed, as sequenced in a study of T cell responses to AZD1222 COVID-19 vaccine. Some clones are missing from TCRdb's copy, which holds only in-frame ones; the method was immunoSEQ multiplex PCR. The sample lists more than 75,000 clones; about 80% were seen once. The sample in question was peripheral blood, obtained 28 days after the second AZD1222 dose. The receptors stem from an adult who received the AZD1222 COVID-19 vaccine.

V usage is TRBV4-3 and J usage is TRBJ2-1, with 7 bases matching TRBD2. Germline CDR1 reads LGHNA; CDR2 reads YSLEER. The V gene end was trimmed by 0 bases and the J gene end by 6 bases; junction bases not matched to a gene: 5. CDR3 length: 15 amino acids. CDR3 in amino acids: CASSQEGGSTNEQFF. CDR3 sequence (DNA): TGCGCCAGCAGCCAAGAGGGCGGGAGCACCAATGAGCAGTTCTTC.

Comments on this clone: Its ends do not fully match the called genes, so a read error is possible. The CDR3 DNA follows: TGTGCCTGGGGTGTAAAATATAGCAATCAGCCCCAGCATTTT. Translating gives CAWGVKYSNQPQHF. The J gene is TRBJ1-5, the V gene TRBV30; D gene ambiguous. The length of the CDR3 is 14 residues. CDR1 is GTSNPN and CDR2 is SVGIG in the germline V gene (reference sequence).

The J gene is TRBJ1-1, the V gene TRBV5-1, with 10 bases fitting TRBD1. The germline CDR1 and CDR2 sequences are SGHRS and YFSETQ. V shed 6 bases, J shed 7 bases, and the junction held 6 bases outside the gene matches. The CDR3 is 13 amino acids. The CDR3 DNA is TGCGCCAGCACCGAGACAGGGGGCGGTGAAGCTTTCTTT. Amino acid sequence: CASTETGGGEAFF.

The V gene is TRBV7-9, the J gene TRBJ2-5; D is unclear. V was clipped by 1 base and J by 2 bases, with 11 bases between them. Germline loops: CDR1 SEHNR, CDR2 FQNEAQ (reference sequence). CDR3 length equals 15 residues. The CDR3, as DNA: TGTGCCAGCAGCTTAGGTCGGAACACTCAAGAGACCCAGTACTTC. Amino acid sequence: CASSLGRNTQETQYF.

The V gene is TRBV28, the J gene TRBJ2-5; 8 bases are shared with TRBD1. V was pared by 3 bases and J by 7 bases, with 13 bases of the junction left unmatched. Germline V gives CDR1 MDHEN, CDR2 SYDVKM. The length of the CDR3 is 16 residues. The CDR3 here is CASSLGTGRRGWTQYF. The DNA for the CDR3 is TGTGCCAGCAGTTTGGGGACAGGCCGACGAGGGTGGACCCAGTACTTC. Variable domain in full (rest from reference TRBV28 and TRBJ2-5): DVKVTQSSRYLVKRTGEKVFLECVQDMDHENMFWYRQDPGLGLRLIYFSYDVKMKEKGDIPEGYSVSREKKERFSLILESASTNQTSMYLCASSLGTGRRGWTQYFGPGTRLLVL.

The chain has TRBV2 and TRBJ1-1; D might be TRBD1 (6 bases). Germline lookup yields CDR1 SNHLY and CDR2 FYNNEI. Trimming left V 6 bases short and J 11 bases short, with 19 bases between. The CDR3 runs 13 residues. CDR3 residues: CASRDTGLGRAFF. The CDR3 DNA reads as TGTGCCAGCAGGGACACAGGGTTGGGGAGGGCTTTCTTT. Full variable domain (rest looked up from reference TRBV2 and TRBJ1-1): EPEVTQTPSHQVTQMGQEVILRCVPISNHLYFYWYRQILGQKVEFLVSFYNNEISEKSEIFDDQFSVERPDGSNFTLKIRSTKLEDSAMYFCASRDTGLGRAFFGQGTRLTVV.

The chain has TRBV6-2 or TRBV6-3 and TRBJ2-2, with D possibly matching TRBD1 (6 bases). V was trimmed by 0 bases and J by 4 bases, leaving 6 bases between them. Germline V lookup: CDR1 MNHEY, CDR2 SVGEGT. This CDR3 is built from 14 residues. As DNA, the CDR3 is TGTGCCAGCAGTTACTCGGACAGCACCGGGGAGCTGTTTTTT. Its translation is CASSYSDSTGELFF.

This rearrangement joins TRBV5-1 to TRBJ1-4; perhaps TRBD1 as D (5 bases). The CDR3 covers 15 residues. The germline V gene has CDR1 SGHRS and CDR2 YFSETQ. The V end was cut by 4 bases, the J end by 8 bases, with 18 bases between. The CDR3 loop is CASSLDTKRDEKLFF. CDR3 nucleotides: TGCGCCAGCAGCCTGGACACCAAGAGGGACGAAAAACTGTTTTTT.

The rearrangement joins TRBV28 to TRBJ2-7; TRBD1 matches at 9 bases. Germline V gives CDR1 MDHEN, CDR2 SYDVKM. The V segment lost 4 bases and the J segment 5 bases; nucleotides outside the gene matches: 15. The CDR3 has 17 residues. CDR3 region: CASSSPLPGQGNNEQYF. In nucleotides, the CDR3 is TGTGCCAGCAGTTCCCCCCTCCCGGGACAGGGAAACAACGAGCAGTACTTC.

The chain joins TRBV30 to TRBJ1-2; 8 nucleotides agree with TRBD1. The CDR3 runs to 12 residues. In germline, CDR1 is GTSNPN, CDR2 SVGIG (reference sequence). The ends lost 4 bases at V and 7 bases at J; junction bases unmatched: 5. The DNA for the CDR3 is TGTGCCTGGACAGGGGGCAGCGGTGGCTACACCTTC. Its translation is CAWTGGSGGYTF.

J is TRBJ2-5 and V is TRBV9, with TRBD2 matching over 9 bases. The CDR3 has 14 amino acids. V trimming: 0 bases; J trimming: 4 bases; junction bases outside the gene matches: 1. CDR1 SGDLS and CDR2 YYNGEE come from the germline V gene. CDR3 nucleotide sequence: TGTGCCAGCAGCGTAGTAGCGGGGGCAGAGACCCAGTACTTC. Translation gives CASSVVAGAETQYF. Looking up the rest from reference TRBV9 and TRBJ2-5 gives the full variable domain: DSGVTQTPKHLITATGQRVTLRCSPRSGDLSVYWYQQSLDQGLQFLIQYYNGEERAKGNILERFSAQQFPDLHSELNLSSLELGDSALYFCASSVVAGAETQYFGPGTRLLVL.

The chain carries TRBV28 and TRBJ1-1; 9 bases are a match to TRBD1. CDR3 length: 13 residues. From germline, CDR1 is MDHEN and CDR2 SYDVKM. The V gene end was trimmed by 9 bases and the J gene end by 6 bases; junction bases not matched to a gene: 8. CDR3 loop: CASITGGRAEAFF. The DNA of the CDR3 is TGTGCCAGTATAACAGGGGGCAGGGCTGAAGCTTTCTTT.

With respect to this clone: The same CDR3 can be traced to other DNA sequences in this sample. V and J are TRBV7-2 and TRBJ2-5; D is undetermined. V lost 5 bases to trimming and J lost 2 bases, with 3 bases between them. Germline-derived CDR1 and CDR2 are SGHTA and FQGNSA. The length of the CDR3 is 11 residues. The CDR3 reads CASSPQETQYF. The CDR3 DNA reads as TGTGCCAGCAGCCCGCAAGAGACCCAGTACTTC.